This note documents a single T cell receptor beta chain sequence. Its antigen is undetermined. cDNA synthesis used the whole RNA isolate, giving expressed TCRB sequences. Some clones are missing from TCRdb's copy, which holds only in-frame ones; the method was immunoSEQ multiplex PCR. The table lists roughly 700,000 clones, 13% of them singletons. Sorting of CD4+ naive, central memory, regulatory and stem cell-like memory cells was performed via CD45RO/CCR7/CD25/CD127/CD95/CD27. This sample is drawn from a study of beta chain features in type 1 diabetes. Notes on the study in general: Type 1 diabetes patients had TCRB CDR3s that were shorter (moderately but significantly so) in all four CD4+ subsets.

The CDR3 spans 13 residues. Germline V gene lookup returns CDR1 MNHNS and CDR2 SASEGT. Unmatched junction bases numbered 2, after V lost 4 bases and J lost 3 bases. This TCR derives from a man younger than 35 with type 1 diabetes. V and J are TRBV6-1 and TRBJ1-1, with 7 bases aligning to TRBD1. The source material was naive CD4+ T cells from blood. CDR3 bases: TGTGCCAGCAGTGGGCAGGGGGACACTGAAGCTTTCTTT. Protein product: CASSGQGDTEAFF.